Presented here are 2 T cell receptor beta chains from one specimen sequenced in a study of CD8 T cells in Susac syndrome. Reverse transcription of roughly 0.5 to 1 ug RNA was carried out with random hexamers. TCRdb re-called the immunoSEQ multiplex PCR reads through MiXCR, storing one row per CDR3 protein. Here the sample spans about 110,000 distinct CDR3 sequences, approximately 93% being singletons. Sequencing was carried out using CD8+ T cells from PBMCs. The receptors were gathered from a human donor with Susac syndrome.

The genes are TRBV14 and TRBJ2-1; 9 bases fit TRBD1. V was clipped by 5 bases and J by 7 bases; unmatched bases: 3. This CDR3 has 13 residues. Germline CDR1 reads SGHDN; CDR2 reads FVKESK. The CDR3 bases are TGTGCCAGCAGCTACAGGGGGCTAAATGAGCAGTTCTTC. Its protein is CASSYRGLNEQFF.

The chain uses TRBV5-4 and TRBJ1-2, with 8 bases that match TRBD1. The CDR3 sequence is 16 residues long. Germline trimming cut 4 bases from V and 0 bases from J; bases unmatched to any gene: 8. The germline gives CDR1 SGHNT, CDR2 YYREEE (reference sequence). The CDR3 is CASSNPTGDPNYGYTF. In nucleotides, the CDR3 is TGTGCCAGCAGCAACCCGACAGGGGATCCTAACTATGGCTACACCTTC.